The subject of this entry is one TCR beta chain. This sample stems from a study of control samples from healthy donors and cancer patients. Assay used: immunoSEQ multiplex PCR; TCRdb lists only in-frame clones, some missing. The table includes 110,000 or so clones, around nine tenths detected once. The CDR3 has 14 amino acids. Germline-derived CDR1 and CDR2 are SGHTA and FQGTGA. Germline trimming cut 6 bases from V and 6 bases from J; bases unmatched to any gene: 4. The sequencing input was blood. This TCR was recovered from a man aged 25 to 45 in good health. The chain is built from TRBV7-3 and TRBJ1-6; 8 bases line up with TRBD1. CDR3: CASSPGQVNSPLHF. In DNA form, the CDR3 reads TGTGCCAGCAGTCCGGGACAGGTTAATTCACCCCTCCACTTT.